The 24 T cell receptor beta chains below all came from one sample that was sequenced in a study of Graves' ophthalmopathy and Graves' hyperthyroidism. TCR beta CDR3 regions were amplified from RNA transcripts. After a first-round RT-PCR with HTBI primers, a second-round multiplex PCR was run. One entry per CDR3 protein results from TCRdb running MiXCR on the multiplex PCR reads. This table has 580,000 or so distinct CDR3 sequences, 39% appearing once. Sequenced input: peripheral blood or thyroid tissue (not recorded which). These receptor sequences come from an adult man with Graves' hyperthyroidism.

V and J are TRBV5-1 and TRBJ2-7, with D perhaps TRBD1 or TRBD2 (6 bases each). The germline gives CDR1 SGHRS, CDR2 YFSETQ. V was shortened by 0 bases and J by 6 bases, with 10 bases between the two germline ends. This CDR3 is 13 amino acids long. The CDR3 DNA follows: TGCGCCAGCAGCTTGGTCGGGGGCCGCGAGCAGTACTTC. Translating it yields CASSLVGGREQYF.

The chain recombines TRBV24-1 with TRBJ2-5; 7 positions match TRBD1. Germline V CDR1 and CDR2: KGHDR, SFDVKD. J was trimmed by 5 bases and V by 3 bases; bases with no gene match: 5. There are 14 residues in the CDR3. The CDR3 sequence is CATSDPGGEETQYF. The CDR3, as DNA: TGTGCCACCAGTGATCCAGGGGGTGAGGAGACCCAGTACTTC.

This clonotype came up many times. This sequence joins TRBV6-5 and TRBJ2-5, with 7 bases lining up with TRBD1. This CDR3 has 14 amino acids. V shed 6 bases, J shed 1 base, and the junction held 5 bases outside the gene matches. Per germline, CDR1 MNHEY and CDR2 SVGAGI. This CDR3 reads CASRDRRSQETQYF. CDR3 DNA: TGTGCCAGCAGGGACAGGCGAAGCCAAGAGACCCAGTACTTC.

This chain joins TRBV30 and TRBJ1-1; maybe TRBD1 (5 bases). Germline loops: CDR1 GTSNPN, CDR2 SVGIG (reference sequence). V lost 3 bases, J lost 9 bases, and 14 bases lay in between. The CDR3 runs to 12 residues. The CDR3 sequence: CAWSGPGGKAFF. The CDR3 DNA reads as TGTGCCTGGAGCGGCCCTGGGGGGAAAGCTTTCTTT. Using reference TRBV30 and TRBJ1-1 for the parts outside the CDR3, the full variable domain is SQTIHQWPATLVQPVGSPLSLECTVEGTSNPNLYWYRQAAGRGLQLLFYSVGIGQISSEVPQNLSASRPQDRQFILSSKKLLLSDSGFYLCAWSGPGGKAFFGQGTRLTVV.

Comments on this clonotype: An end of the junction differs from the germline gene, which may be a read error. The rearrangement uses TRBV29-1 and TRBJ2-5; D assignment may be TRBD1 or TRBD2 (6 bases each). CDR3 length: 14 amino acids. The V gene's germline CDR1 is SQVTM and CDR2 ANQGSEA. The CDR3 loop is CSVEAEGGQGTQYF. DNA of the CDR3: TGCAGCGTTGAGGCTGAGGGGGGACAAGGGACCCAGTACTTC.

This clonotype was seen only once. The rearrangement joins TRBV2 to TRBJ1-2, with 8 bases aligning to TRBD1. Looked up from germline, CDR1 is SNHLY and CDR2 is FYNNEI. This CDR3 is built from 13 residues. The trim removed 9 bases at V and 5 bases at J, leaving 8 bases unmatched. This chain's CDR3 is CASQRTGTYGYTF. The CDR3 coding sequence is TGTGCCAGTCAAAGGACAGGGACGTATGGCTACACCTTC.

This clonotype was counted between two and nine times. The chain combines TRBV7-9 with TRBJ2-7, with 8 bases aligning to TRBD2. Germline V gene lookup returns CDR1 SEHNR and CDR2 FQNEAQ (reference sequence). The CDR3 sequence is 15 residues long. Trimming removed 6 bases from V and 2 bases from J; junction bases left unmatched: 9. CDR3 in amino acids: CASSISGTLPYEQYF. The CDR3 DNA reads TGTGCCAGCAGTATTAGCGGGACCCTTCCCTACGAGCAGTACTTC.

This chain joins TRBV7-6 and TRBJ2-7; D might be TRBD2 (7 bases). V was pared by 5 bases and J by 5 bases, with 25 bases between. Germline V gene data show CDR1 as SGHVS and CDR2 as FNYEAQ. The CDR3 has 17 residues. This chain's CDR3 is CASSQRGGRTFYDEQYF. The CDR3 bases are TGTGCCAGCAGCCAAAGGGGGGGACGCACCTTCTACGACGAGCAGTACTTC.

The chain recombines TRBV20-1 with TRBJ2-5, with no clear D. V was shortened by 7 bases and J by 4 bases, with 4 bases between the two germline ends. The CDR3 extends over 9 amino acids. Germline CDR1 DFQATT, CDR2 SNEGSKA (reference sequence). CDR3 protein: CSEGETQYF. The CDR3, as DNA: TGCAGTGAAGGAGAGACCCAGTACTTC.

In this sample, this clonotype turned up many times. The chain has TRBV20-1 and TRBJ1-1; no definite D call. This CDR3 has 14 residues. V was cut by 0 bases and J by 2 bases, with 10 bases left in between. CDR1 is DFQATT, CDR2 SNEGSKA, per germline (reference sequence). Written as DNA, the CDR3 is TGCAGTGCTAGAGATCCGCAAGGCAACACTGAAGCTTTCTTT. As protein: CSARDPQGNTEAFF.

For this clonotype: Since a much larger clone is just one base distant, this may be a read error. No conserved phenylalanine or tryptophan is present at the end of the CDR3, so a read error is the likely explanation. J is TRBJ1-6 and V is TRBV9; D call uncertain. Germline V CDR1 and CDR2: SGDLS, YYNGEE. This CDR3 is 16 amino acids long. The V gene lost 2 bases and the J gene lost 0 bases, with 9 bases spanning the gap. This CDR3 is CASSVRLISYNSPLHS. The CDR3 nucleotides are TGTGCCAGCAGCGTCAGACTGATCTCCTATAATTCACCCCTCCACTCT.

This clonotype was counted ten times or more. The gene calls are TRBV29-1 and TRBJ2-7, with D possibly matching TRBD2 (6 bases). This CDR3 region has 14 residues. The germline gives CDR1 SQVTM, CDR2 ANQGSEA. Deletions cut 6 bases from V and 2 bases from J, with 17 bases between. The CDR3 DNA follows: TGCAGCGTGAAAACCAGGGACTCTCCCTACGAGCAGTACTTC. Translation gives CSVKTRDSPYEQYF.

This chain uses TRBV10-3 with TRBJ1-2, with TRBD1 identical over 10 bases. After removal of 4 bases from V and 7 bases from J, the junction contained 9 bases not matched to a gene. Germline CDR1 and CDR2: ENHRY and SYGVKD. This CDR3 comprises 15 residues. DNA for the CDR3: TGTGCCATCAGTGGGACCGGGACAGGGGTCGGTGGCTACACCTTC. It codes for CAISGTGTGVGGYTF.

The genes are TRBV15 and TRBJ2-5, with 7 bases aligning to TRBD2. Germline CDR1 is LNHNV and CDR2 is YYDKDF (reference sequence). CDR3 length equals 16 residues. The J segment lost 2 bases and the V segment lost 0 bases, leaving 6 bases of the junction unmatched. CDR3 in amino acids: CATSREISGKQETQYF. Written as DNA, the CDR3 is TGTGCCACCAGCAGAGAAATCAGCGGGAAACAAGAGACCCAGTACTTC.

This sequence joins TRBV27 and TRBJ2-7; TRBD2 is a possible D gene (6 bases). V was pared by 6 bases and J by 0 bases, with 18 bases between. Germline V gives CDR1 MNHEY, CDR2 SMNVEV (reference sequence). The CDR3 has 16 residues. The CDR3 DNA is TGTGCCAGCAGCCCCCGGAGGGCCCAGAGCTCCTACGAGCAGTACTTC. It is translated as CASSPRRAQSSYEQYF.

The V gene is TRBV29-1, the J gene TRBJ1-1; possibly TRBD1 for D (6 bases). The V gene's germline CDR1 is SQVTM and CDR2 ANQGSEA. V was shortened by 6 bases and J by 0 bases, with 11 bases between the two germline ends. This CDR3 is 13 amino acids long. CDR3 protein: CSVSGQLNTEAFF. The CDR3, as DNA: TGCAGCGTAAGTGGACAGTTGAACACTGAAGCTTTCTTT.

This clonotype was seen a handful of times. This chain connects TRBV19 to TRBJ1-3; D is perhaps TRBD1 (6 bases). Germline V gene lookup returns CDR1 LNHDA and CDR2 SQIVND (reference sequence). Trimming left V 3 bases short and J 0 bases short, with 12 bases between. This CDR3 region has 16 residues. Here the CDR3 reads CASSIRGRASGNTIYF. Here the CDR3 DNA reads TGTGCCAGTAGTATTCGGGGGCGAGCCTCTGGAAACACCATATATTTT. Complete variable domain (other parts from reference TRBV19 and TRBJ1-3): DGGITQSPKYLFRKEGQNVTLSCEQNLNHDAMYWYRQDPGQGLRLIYYSQIVNDFQKGDIAEGYSVSREKKESFPLTVTSAQKNPTAFYLCASSIRGRASGNTIYFGEGSWLTVV.

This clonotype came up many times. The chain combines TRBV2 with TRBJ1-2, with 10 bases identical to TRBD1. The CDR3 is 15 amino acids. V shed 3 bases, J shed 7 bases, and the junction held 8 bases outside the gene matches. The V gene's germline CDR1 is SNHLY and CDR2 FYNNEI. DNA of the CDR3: TGTGCCAGCAGTGATACGGACAGGGGGATTGGTGGCTACACCTTC. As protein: CASSDTDRGIGGYTF.

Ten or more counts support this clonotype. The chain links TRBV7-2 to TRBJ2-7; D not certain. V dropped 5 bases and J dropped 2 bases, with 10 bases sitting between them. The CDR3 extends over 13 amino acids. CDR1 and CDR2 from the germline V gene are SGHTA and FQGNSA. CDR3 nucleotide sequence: TGTGCCAGCAGCCCAAAACGAGCCTACGAGCAGTACTTC. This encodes CASSPKRAYEQYF.

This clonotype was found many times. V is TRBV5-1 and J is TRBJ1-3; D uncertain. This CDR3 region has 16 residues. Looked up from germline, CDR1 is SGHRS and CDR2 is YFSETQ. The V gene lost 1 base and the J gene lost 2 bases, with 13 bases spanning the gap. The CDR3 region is CASSLIDGSPGNTIYF. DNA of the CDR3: TGCGCCAGCAGCTTGATTGACGGGTCCCCTGGAAACACCATATATTTT.

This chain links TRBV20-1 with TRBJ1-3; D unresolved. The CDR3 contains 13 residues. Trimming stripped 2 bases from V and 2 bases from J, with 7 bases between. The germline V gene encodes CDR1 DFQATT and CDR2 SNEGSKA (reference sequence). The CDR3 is CSARRFAGNTIYF. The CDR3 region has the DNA TGCAGTGCTAGAAGGTTTGCTGGAAACACCATATATTTT.

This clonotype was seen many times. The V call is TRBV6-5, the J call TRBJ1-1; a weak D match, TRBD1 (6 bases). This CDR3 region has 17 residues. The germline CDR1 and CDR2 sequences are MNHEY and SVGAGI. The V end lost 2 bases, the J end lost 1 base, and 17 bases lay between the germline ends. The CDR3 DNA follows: TGTGCCAGCAGTTACCGCCTCCACAGGGTAGGGAACACTGAAGCTTTCTTT. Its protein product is CASSYRLHRVGNTEAFF.

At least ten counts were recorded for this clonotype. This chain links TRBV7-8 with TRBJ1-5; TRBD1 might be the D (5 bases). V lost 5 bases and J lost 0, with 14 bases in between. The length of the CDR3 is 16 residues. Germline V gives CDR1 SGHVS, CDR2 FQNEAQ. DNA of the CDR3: TGTGCCAGCAGCCCCAGGGATTCCCTTAGCAATCAGCCCCAGCATTTT. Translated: CASSPRDSLSNQPQHF. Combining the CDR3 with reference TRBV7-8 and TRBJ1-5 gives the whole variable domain GAGVSQSPRYKVAKRGQDVALRCDPISGHVSLFWYQQALGQGPEFLTYFQNEAQLDKSGLPSDRFFAERPEGSVSTLKIQRTQQEDSAVYLCASSPRDSLSNQPQHFGDGTRLSIL.

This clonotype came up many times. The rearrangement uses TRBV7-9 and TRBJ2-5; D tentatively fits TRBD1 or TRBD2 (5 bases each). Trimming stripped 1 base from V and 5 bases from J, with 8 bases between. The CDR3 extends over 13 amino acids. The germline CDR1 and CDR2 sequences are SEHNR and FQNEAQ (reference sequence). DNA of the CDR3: TGTGCCAGCAGCTTAGTGGGGGAGGAGACCCAGTACTTC. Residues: CASSLVGEETQYF.